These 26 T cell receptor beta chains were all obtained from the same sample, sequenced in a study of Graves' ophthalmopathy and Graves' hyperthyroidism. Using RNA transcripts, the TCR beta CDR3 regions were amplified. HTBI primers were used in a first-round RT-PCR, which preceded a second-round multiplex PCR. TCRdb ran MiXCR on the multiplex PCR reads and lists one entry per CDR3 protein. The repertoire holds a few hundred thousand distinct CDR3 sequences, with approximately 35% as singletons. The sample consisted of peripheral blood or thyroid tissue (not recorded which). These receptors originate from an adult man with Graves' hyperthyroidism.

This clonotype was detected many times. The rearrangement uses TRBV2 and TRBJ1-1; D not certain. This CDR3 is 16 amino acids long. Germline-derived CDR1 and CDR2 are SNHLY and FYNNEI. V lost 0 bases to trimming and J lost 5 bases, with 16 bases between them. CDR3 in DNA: TGTGCCAGCAGTGAAGCCGCACGACCACGGGGTACTGAAGCTTTCTTT. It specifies CASSEAARPRGTEAFF. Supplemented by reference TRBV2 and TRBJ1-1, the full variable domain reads EPEVTQTPSHQVTQMGQEVILRCVPISNHLYFYWYRQILGQKVEFLVSFYNNEISEKSEIFDDQFSVERPDGSNFTLKIRSTKLEDSAMYFCASSEAARPRGTEAFFGQGTRLTVV.

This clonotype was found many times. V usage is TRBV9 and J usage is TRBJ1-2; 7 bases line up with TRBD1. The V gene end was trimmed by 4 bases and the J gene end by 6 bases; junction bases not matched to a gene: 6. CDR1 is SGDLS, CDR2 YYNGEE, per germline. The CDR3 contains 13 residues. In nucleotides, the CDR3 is TGTGCCAGCAGCCCGAGACAGGGACATGGCTACACCTTC. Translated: CASSPRQGHGYTF. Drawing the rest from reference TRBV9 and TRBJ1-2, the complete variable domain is DSGVTQTPKHLITATGQRVTLRCSPRSGDLSVYWYQQSLDQGLQFLIQYYNGEERAKGNILERFSAQQFPDLHSELNLSSLELGDSALYFCASSPRQGHGYTFGSGTRLTVV.

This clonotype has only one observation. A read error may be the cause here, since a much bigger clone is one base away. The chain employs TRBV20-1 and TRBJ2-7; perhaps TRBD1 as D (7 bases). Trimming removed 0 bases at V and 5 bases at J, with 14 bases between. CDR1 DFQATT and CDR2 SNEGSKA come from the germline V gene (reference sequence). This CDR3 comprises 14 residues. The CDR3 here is CSARDPQGGHEQYF. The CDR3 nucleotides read TGCAGTGCTAGAGATCCGCAGGGGGGCCACGAGCAGTACTTC.

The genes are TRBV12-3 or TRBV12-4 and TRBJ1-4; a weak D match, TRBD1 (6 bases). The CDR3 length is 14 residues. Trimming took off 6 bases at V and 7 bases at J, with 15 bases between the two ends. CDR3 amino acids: CASSLGGSGEKLFF. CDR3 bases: TGTGCCAGCAGCCTAGGGGGGAGCGGTGAAAAACTGTTTTTT.

The CDR3 coding sequence is TGTGCCAGCAGCCATACAGGGGTCCAGCCCCAGCATTTT. Protein: CASSHTGVQPQHF. The chain recombines TRBV5-6 with TRBJ1-5; 7 bases align to TRBD1. The germline gives CDR1 SGHDT, CDR2 YYEEEE. V shed 4 bases, J shed 7 bases, and the junction held 5 bases outside the gene matches. The CDR3 totals 13 residues. Full variable domain (outside the CDR3, taken from reference TRBV5-6 and TRBJ1-5): DAGVTQSPTHLIKTRGQQVTLRCSPKSGHDTVSWYQQALGQGPQFIFQYYEEEERQRGNFPDRFSGHQFPNYSSELNVNALLLGDSALYLCASSHTGVQPQHFGDGTRLSIL.

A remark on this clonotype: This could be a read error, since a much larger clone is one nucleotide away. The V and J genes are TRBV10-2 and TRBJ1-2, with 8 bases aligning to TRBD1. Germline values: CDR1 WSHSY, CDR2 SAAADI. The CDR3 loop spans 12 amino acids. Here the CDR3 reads CASRGPVGGHTF. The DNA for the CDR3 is TGTGCCAGCAGGGGGCCTGTTGGGGGCCACACCTTC.

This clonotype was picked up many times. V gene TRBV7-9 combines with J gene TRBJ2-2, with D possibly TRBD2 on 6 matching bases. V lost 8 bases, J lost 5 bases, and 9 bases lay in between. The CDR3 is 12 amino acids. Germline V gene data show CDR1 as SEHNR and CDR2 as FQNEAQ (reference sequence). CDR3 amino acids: CASGGVTGELFF. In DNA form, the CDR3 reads TGTGCCAGCGGAGGGGTTACCGGGGAGCTGTTTTTT.

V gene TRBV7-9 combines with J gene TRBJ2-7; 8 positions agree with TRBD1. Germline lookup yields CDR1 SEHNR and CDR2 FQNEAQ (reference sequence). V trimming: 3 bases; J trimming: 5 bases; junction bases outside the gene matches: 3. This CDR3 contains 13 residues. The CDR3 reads CASSLPTGDEQYF. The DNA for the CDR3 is TGTGCCAGCAGCTTGCCGACAGGGGACGAGCAGTACTTC.

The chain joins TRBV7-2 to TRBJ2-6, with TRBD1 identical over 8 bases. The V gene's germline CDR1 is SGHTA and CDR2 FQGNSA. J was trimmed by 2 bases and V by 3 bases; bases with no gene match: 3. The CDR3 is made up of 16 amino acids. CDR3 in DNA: TGTGCCAGCAGCTTGACGACAGGGGCTGGGGCCAACGTCCTGACTTTC. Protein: CASSLTTGAGANVLTF.

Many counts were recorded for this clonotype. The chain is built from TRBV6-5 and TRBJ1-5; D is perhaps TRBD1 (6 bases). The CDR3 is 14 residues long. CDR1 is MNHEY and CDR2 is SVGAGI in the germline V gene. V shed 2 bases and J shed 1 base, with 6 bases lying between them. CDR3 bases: TGTGCCAGCAGTTACGGACAGAGCAATCAGCCCCAGCATTTT. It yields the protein CASSYGQSNQPQHF.

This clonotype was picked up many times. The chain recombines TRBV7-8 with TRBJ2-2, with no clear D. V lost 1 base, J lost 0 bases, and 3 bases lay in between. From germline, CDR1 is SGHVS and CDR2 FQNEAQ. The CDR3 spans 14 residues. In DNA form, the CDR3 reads TGTGCCAGCAGCTTAGTTACGAACACCGGGGAGCTGTTTTTT. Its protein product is CASSLVTNTGELFF.

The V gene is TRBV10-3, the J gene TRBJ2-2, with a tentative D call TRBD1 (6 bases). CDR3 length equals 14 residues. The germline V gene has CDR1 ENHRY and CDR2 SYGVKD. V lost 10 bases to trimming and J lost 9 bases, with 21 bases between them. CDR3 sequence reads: CASTKQGLARELFF. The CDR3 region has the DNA TGTGCCAGCACCAAACAGGGTCTGGCGCGGGAGCTGTTTTTT.

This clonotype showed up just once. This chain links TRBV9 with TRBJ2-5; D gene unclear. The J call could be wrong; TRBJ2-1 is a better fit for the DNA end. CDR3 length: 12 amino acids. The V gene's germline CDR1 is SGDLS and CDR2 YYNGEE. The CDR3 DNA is TGTGCCAGCAGCGTAGACTCTAGTGACCAGTTCTTC. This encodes CASSVDSSDQFF.

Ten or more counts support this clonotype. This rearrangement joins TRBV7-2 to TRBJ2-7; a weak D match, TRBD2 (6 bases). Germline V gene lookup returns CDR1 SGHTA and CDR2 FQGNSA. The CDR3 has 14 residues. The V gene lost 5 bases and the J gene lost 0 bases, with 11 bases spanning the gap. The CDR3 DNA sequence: TGTGCCAGCAGCCGGGGACTTAGCTCCTACGAGCAGTACTTC. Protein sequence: CASSRGLSSYEQYF. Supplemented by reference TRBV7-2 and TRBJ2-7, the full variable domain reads GAGVSQSPSNKVTEKGKDVELRCDPISGHTALYWYRQSLGQGLEFLIYFQGNSAPDKSGLPSDRFSAERTGGSVSTLTIQRTQQEDSAVYLCASSRGLSSYEQYFGPGTRLTVT.

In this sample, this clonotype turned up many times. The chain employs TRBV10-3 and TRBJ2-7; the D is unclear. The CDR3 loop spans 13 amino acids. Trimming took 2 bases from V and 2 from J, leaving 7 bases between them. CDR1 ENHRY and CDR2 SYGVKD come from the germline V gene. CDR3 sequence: CAISEVRTYEQYF. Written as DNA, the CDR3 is TGTGCCATCAGTGAGGTCAGGACCTACGAGCAGTACTTC.

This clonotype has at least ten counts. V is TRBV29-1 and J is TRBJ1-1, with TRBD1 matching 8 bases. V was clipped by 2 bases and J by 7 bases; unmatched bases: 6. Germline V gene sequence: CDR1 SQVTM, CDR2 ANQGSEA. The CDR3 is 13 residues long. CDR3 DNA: TGCAGCGTTGAAAAGTCAGGGGGCTTTGAAGCTTTCTTT. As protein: CSVEKSGGFEAFF.

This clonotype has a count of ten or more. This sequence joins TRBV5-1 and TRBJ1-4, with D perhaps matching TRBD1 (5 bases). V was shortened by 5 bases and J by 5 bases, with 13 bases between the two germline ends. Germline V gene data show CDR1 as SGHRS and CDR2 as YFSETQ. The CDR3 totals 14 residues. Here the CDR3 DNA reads TGCGCCAGCAGATGGGACCCGAAGAATGAAAAACTGTTTTTT. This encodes CASRWDPKNEKLFF. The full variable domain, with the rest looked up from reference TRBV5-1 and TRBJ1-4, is KAGVTQTPRYLIKTRGQQVTLSCSPISGHRSVSWYQQTPGQGLQFLFEYFSETQRNKGNFPGRFSGRQFSNSRSEMNVSTLELGDSALYLCASRWDPKNEKLFFGSGTQLSVL.

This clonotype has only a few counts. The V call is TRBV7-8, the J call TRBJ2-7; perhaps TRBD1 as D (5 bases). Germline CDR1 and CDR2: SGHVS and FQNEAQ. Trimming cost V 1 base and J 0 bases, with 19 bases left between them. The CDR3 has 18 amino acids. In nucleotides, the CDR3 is TGTGCCAGCAGCTTAGAGGTTGGGGCACAGACCAGCTCCTACGAGCAGTACTTC. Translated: CASSLEVGAQTSSYEQYF. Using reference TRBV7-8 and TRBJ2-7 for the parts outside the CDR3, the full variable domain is GAGVSQSPRYKVAKRGQDVALRCDPISGHVSLFWYQQALGQGPEFLTYFQNEAQLDKSGLPSDRFFAERPEGSVSTLKIQRTQQEDSAVYLCASSLEVGAQTSSYEQYFGPGTRLTVT.

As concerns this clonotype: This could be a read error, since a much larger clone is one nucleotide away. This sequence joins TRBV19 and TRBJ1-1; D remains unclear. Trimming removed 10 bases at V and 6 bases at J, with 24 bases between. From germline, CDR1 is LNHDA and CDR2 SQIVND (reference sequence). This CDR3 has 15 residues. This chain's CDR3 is CANSLNWEIGAEAFF. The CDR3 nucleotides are TGTGCCAATTCCCTTAATTGGGAGATTGGGGCTGAAGCTTTCTTT.

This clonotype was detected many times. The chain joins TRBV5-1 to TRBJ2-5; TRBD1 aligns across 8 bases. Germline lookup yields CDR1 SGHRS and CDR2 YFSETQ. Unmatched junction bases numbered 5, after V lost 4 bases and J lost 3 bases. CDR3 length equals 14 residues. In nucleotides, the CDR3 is TGCGCCAGCAGCCACGGACAGGGTAAAGAGACCCAGTACTTC. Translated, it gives CASSHGQGKETQYF.

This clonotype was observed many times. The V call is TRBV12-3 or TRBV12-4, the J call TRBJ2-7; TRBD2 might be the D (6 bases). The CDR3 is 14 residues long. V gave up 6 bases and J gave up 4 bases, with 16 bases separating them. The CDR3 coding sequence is TGTGCCAGCAGCCTAGATCTTGGGAGGTACGAGCAGTACTTC. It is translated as CASSLDLGRYEQYF.

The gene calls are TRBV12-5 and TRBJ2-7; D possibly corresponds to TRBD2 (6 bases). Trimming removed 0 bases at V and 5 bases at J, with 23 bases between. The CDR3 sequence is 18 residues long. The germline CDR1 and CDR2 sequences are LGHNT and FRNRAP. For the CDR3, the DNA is TGTGCTAGTGGTTTGGTAACTGGAGGGAGTCGAACCGTCCACGAGCAGTACTTC. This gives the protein CASGLVTGGSRTVHEQYF.

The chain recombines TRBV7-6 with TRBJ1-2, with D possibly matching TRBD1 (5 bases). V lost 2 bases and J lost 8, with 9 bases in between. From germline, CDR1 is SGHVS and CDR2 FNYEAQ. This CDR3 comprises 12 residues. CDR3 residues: CASSLSPGGYTF. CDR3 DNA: TGTGCCAGCAGCTTAAGCCCAGGGGGCTACACCTTC.

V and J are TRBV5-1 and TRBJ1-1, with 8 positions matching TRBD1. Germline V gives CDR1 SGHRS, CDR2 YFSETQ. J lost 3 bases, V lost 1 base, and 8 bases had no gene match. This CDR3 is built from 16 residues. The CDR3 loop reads CASSLKPPTGDTEAFF. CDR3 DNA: TGCGCCAGCAGCTTGAAACCTCCGACAGGGGACACTGAAGCTTTCTTT.

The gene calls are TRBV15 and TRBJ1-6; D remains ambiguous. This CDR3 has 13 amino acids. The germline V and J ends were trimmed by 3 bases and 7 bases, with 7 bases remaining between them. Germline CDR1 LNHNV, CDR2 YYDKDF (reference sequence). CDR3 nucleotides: TGTGCCACCAGCAGTTTAGAGAATTCACCCCTCCACTTT. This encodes CATSSLENSPLHF.

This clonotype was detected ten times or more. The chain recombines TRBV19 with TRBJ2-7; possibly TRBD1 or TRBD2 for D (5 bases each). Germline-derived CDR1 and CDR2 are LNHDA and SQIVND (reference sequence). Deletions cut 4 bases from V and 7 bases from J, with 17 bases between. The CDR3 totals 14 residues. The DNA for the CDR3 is TGTGCCAGTAGTACGGGACCTACCACGGGTGAGCAGTACTTC. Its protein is CASSTGPTTGEQYF.